These 19 T cell receptor beta chains were all obtained from the same sample, sequenced in a study of T-cell memory formation after mild COVID-19. TCRdb analysed the 5' RACE reads with MiXCR anew, one entry per CDR3 protein. The table lists about 540,000 distinct CDR3 sequences, around 21% of them singletons. The sequencing sample was made of PBMCs or a T cell subset sorted from them (not recorded which). The receptors derive from an adult woman who had mild COVID-19 (a few samples of this study predate the infection). Cell type and time point are not known.

This clonotype came up a few times. The chain couples TRBV12-3 or TRBV12-4 to TRBJ1-5, with 8 bases aligning to TRBD1. J gave up 3 bases and V 7 bases, and 5 bases lay outside the gene matches. The CDR3 sequence is 14 residues long. CDR3 residues: CASTPTGVNQPQHF. DNA of the CDR3: TGTGCCAGCACCCCGACAGGGGTCAATCAGCCCCAGCATTTT.

The chain uses TRBV12-3 or TRBV12-4 and TRBJ1-3, with 8 bases lining up with TRBD1. This CDR3 has 17 residues. J lost 0 bases, V lost 5 bases, and 9 bases had no gene match. Here the CDR3 DNA reads TGTGCCAGCAGTCCCGCGGACAGGGTACCCTCTGGAAACACCATATATTTT. Protein: CASSPADRVPSGNTIYF.

This clonotype has more than one count but fewer than ten. The CDR3 reads CASSLERGVNTEAFF. The CDR3 nucleotides are TGCGCCAGCAGCTTGGAGCGGGGAGTGAACACTGAAGCTTTCTTT. The V gene is TRBV5-1, the J gene TRBJ1-1, with D hard to call. The CDR3 has 15 residues. The V gene lost 0 bases and the J gene lost 0 bases, with 9 bases spanning the gap. Germline V gene lookup returns CDR1 SGHRS and CDR2 YFSETQ.

This clonotype was found a few times. This chain links TRBV18 with TRBJ2-7; D call uncertain. Germline assignment: CDR1 KGHSH and CDR2 LQKENI. The CDR3 extends over 14 amino acids. Trimming took off 2 bases at V and 5 bases at J, with 13 bases between the two ends. The CDR3 nucleotides are TGTGCCAGCTCACCAGACATAGGGATGAACGAGCAGTACTTC. This sequence encodes CASSPDIGMNEQYF. Together with reference TRBV18 and TRBJ2-7, the CDR3 gives the full variable domain: NAGVMQNPRHLVRRRGQEARLRCSPMKGHSHVYWYRQLPEEGLKFMVYLQKENIIDESGMPKERFSAEFPKEGPSILRIQQVVRGDSAAYFCASSPDIGMNEQYFGPGTRLTVT.

The chain links TRBV6-4 to TRBJ2-1, with TRBD1 matching over 7 bases. J lost 2 bases, V lost 4 bases, and 2 bases had no gene match. The V gene's germline CDR1 is MRHNA and CDR2 SNTAGT. The CDR3 is 14 residues long. The CDR3 reads CASSAGTAYNEQFF. The DNA of the CDR3 is TGTGCCAGCAGTGCCGGGACAGCCTACAATGAGCAGTTCTTC.

The V and J genes are TRBV3-1 and TRBJ2-5; 9 bases are a match to TRBD2. The CDR3 sequence is 14 residues long. J was trimmed by 5 bases and V by 3 bases; bases with no gene match: 4. Germline CDR1 reads LGHDT; CDR2 reads YNNKEL (reference sequence). This chain's CDR3 is CASSQGTSTETQYF. The CDR3 DNA follows: TGTGCCAGCAGCCAGGGGACTAGCACCGAGACCCAGTACTTC.

This clonotype was seen a handful of times. This chain connects TRBV4-3 to TRBJ2-1, with 11 bases matching TRBD2. CDR3 size: 16 residues. Germline lookup yields CDR1 LGHNA and CDR2 YSLEER. The trim removed 3 bases at V and 10 bases at J, leaving 11 bases unmatched. Here the CDR3 reads CASSQHTSGSRQEQFF. CDR3 DNA sequence: TGCGCCAGCAGCCAGCACACTAGCGGGAGTAGGCAGGAGCAGTTCTTC.

This clonotype showed up just a few times. V is TRBV12-3 or TRBV12-4 and J is TRBJ2-5; D might be TRBD1 (5 bases). With 5 bases removed from V and 4 bases from J, the gap between germline ends came to 17 bases. The CDR3 has 15 residues. The CDR3 spells CASSRRRQLSETQYF. DNA of the CDR3: TGTGCCAGCAGTCGTCGCCGACAGCTCTCAGAGACCCAGTACTTC.

This clonotype was found a few times. The chain carries TRBV5-1 and TRBJ2-7; D gene uncertain. The CDR3 spans 13 residues. Germline V lookup: CDR1 SGHRS, CDR2 YFSETQ. The ends were cut back, 2 bases at V and 2 bases at J, with 8 bases in the middle. CDR3 coding DNA: TGCGCCAGCAGCTTCAAAGACACCTACGAGCAGTACTTC. It yields the protein CASSFKDTYEQYF.

The chain carries TRBV24-1 and TRBJ1-1; 11 positions match TRBD1. CDR3 length: 14 residues. CDR1 and CDR2 (germline): KGHDR, SFDVKD. Trimming took 7 bases from V and 5 from J; bases not matched to a gene: 5. CDR3: CATSGTGGKTEAFF. The CDR3 DNA reads as TGTGCCACCAGCGGGACAGGGGGAAAAACTGAAGCTTTCTTT.

The CDR3 loop is CATSRDWLVGGSQYF. DNA of the CDR3: TGTGCCACCAGCAGAGATTGGCTCGTCGGTGGGTCCCAGTACTTC. The chain joins TRBV15 to TRBJ2-5; no clear D. V was shortened by 0 bases and J by 9 bases, with 17 bases between the two germline ends. The CDR3 is made up of 15 amino acids. Germline-derived CDR1 and CDR2 are LNHNV and YYDKDF (reference sequence). Filled out from reference TRBV15 and TRBJ2-5, the complete variable domain reads DAMVIQNPRYQVTQFGKPVTLSCSQTLNHNVMYWYQQKSSQAPKLLFHYYDKDFNNEADTPDNFQSRRPNTSFCFLDIRSPGLGDTAMYLCATSRDWLVGGSQYFGPGTRLLVL.

The chain employs TRBV7-9 and TRBJ2-7; possible D gene TRBD2, 6 bases. Germline V gene data show CDR1 as SEHNR and CDR2 as FQNEAQ (reference sequence). The CDR3 has 13 residues. V lost 5 bases and J lost 3, with 11 bases in between. CDR3 protein: CASSTGTHYEQYF. The CDR3 DNA sequence: TGTGCCAGCAGCACCGGGACTCACTACGAGCAGTACTTC.

This clonotype was observed a few times. V usage is TRBV9 and J usage is TRBJ2-3; D possibly uses TRBD1 or TRBD2 (7 bases each). This CDR3 spans 16 amino acids. V was trimmed by 0 bases and J by 3 bases, leaving 14 bases between them. Germline V gene lookup returns CDR1 SGDLS and CDR2 YYNGEE. The CDR3 sequence: CASSVARQGGTDTQYF. CDR3 nucleotides: TGTGCCAGCAGCGTAGCCCGACAGGGAGGGACAGATACGCAGTATTTT.

This clonotype was observed a few times. The rearrangement uses TRBV12-3 or TRBV12-4 and TRBJ2-5; perhaps TRBD2 as D (5 bases). V lost 7 bases to trimming and J lost 5 bases, with 17 bases between them. The CDR3 covers 14 residues. In nucleotides, the CDR3 is TGTGCCAGCACCATTCGTCTAGCTGAGGAGACCCAGTACTTC. This translates into CASTIRLAEETQYF.

The chain carries TRBV7-9 and TRBJ2-1, with D perhaps matching TRBD1 (7 bases). Germline CDR1 SEHNR, CDR2 FQNEAQ (reference sequence). The CDR3 extends over 15 amino acids. V lost 4 bases to trimming and J lost 9 bases, with 19 bases between them. The CDR3 reads CASSSRGVWPGEQFF. CDR3 nucleotides: TGTGCCAGCAGCTCCAGGGGGGTATGGCCGGGTGAGCAGTTCTTC.

This rearrangement joins TRBV19 to TRBJ1-1; D remains unclear. This CDR3 region has 14 residues. Trimming pared 1 base from V and 2 bases from J, leaving 8 bases between. Germline CDR1 reads LNHDA; CDR2 reads SQIVND (reference sequence). This CDR3 is CASSIAPGNTEAFF. CDR3 in DNA: TGTGCCAGTAGTATAGCCCCGGGAAACACTGAAGCTTTCTTT. Based on the CDR3 plus reference TRBV19 and TRBJ1-1, the full variable domain is DGGITQSPKYLFRKEGQNVTLSCEQNLNHDAMYWYRQDPGQGLRLIYYSQIVNDFQKGDIAEGYSVSREKKESFPLTVTSAQKNPTAFYLCASSIAPGNTEAFFGQGTRLTVV.

The J gene is TRBJ1-6, the V gene TRBV12-3 or TRBV12-4; D call uncertain. Trimming shortened V by 6 bases and J by 12 bases, and 9 bases separated the two germline ends. The CDR3 contains 11 residues. DNA of the CDR3: TGTGCCAGCAGGCGAGAAGGACCCCTCCACTTT. Translation gives CASRREGPLHF.

The chain recombines TRBV2 with TRBJ2-3; tentative D call: TRBD2 (5 bases). This CDR3 spans 13 amino acids. Germline CDR1 and CDR2: SNHLY and FYNNEI. The V end lost 4 bases, the J end lost 4 bases, and 9 bases lay between the germline ends. CDR3 bases: TGTGCCAGCAGTGGGGAGCTTGCAGATACGCAGTATTTT. Its protein is CASSGELADTQYF.

This clonotype appeared a few times. The chain combines TRBV7-2 with TRBJ2-7; 8 bases are a match to TRBD2. This CDR3 region has 15 residues. Unmatched junction bases numbered 7, after V lost 1 base and J lost 5 bases. CDR1 SGHTA and CDR2 FQGNSA come from the germline V gene. Written as DNA, the CDR3 is TGTGCCAGCAGCTTAGTGGGCGGGAGGACCCACGAGCAGTACTTC. Encoded protein: CASSLVGGRTHEQYF.